The rows below give T cell receptor beta chains drawn from one sample of a study of human T cells and chemical hapten exposure. TCRdb reprocessed the RACE reads with MiXCR, giving one entry per CDR3 protein. Of about 130,000 distinct CDR3 sequences detected, around 8.3% appear once; the ten largest clones hold 1.5% to 2%. The sequencing input was whole blood. All receptors come from a male donor in good health. Some clones in this sample may be carry-over from other donors' samples. Both conserved end residues are part of each CDR3. D genes are given only for firm matches. The size field is filled for only some rows; it gives once, few, many or a size class.

j_call	d_call	v_call	clone_size	cdr3_aa	cdr3_nt
TRBJ2-1	-	TRBV11-1	few	CASSFGGGNNYNEQFF	TGTGCCAGCAGCTTCGGAGGGGGCAACAACTACAATGAGCAGTTCTTC
TRBJ1-1	-	TRBV4-1	many	CASSQGISEAFF	TGCGCCAGCAGCCAAGGAATCAGCGAAGCTTTCTTT
TRBJ2-1	TRBD2	TRBV4-1	-	CASSQTPLAGDEQFF	TGCGCCAGCAGCCAAACGCCGCTAGCGGGAGATGAGCAGTTCTTC
TRBJ2-5	-	TRBV27	many	CASSFVGSQETQYF	TGTGCCAGCAGTTTCGTGGGGTCCCAAGAGACCCAGTACTTC
TRBJ1-1	-	TRBV11-2	many	CASSFGQFGEAFF	TGTGCCAGCAGCTTCGGACAGTTCGGTGAAGCTTTCTTT
TRBJ2-2	-	TRBV20-1	-	CSASEENTGELFF	TGCAGTGCTAGTGAGGAGAACACCGGGGAGCTGTTTTTT
TRBJ2-7	TRBD2	TRBV27	many	CASNLRASGTYEQYF	TGTGCCAGCAACCTAAGGGCTAGCGGAACCTACGAGCAGTACTTC
TRBJ2-1	-	TRBV20-1	few	CSARFPGTGKDEQFF	TGCAGTGCTAGATTCCCGGGGACGGGTAAGGATGAGCAGTTCTTC
TRBJ1-5	TRBD1	TRBV20-1	few	CSAIQGAMSNQPQHF	TGCAGTGCCATTCAGGGGGCTATGAGCAATCAGCCCCAGCATTTT
TRBJ1-3	-	TRBV7-9	-	CASSLMGPGNTIYF	TGTGCCAGCAGCTTAATGGGGCCTGGAAACACCATATATTTT
TRBJ2-7	TRBD1	TRBV18	few	CASSLDRVGEQYF	TGTGCCAGCTCACTTGACAGGGTAGGCGAGCAGTACTTC
TRBJ2-3	TRBD2	TRBV4-3	many	CASSQDLGGGAPDTQYF	TGCGCCAGCAGCCAAGATCTAGGCGGGGGGGCCCCAGATACGCAGTATTTT
TRBJ1-4	-	TRBV21-1	many	CASSRDRGRLATNEKLFF	TGTGCCAGCAGCAGGGACAGGGGGCGCCTGGCAACTAATGAAAAACTGTTTTTT
TRBJ2-3	-	TRBV7-9	-	CASSLDGELKQQYF	TGTGCCAGCAGCTTAGACGGGGAGTTGAAGCAGCAGTATTTT
TRBJ2-5	TRBD1	TRBV6-5	many	CASSYEGQLAETQYF	TGTGCCAGCAGTTACGAGGGACAGCTAGCCGAGACCCAGTACTTC
TRBJ2-3	TRBD2	TRBV5-4	-	CASSTQTSGAPSTDTQYF	TGTGCCAGCAGCACCCAGACTAGCGGGGCTCCAAGCACAGATACGCAGTATTTT
TRBJ1-3	TRBD1	TRBV10-3	-	CAISRTGGTGNTIYF	TGTGCCATCAGCCGGACAGGGGGGACTGGAAACACCATATATTTT
TRBJ2-1	-	TRBV7-3	-	CASSVGGGSYNEQFF	TGTGCCAGCAGCGTCGGGGGAGGTTCCTACAATGAGCAGTTCTTC
TRBJ2-5	-	TRBV7-2	-	CASTVQETQYF	TGTGCCAGCACCGTACAAGAGACCCAGTACTTC
TRBJ2-1	-	TRBV14	many	CASSQRQYNEQFF	TGTGCCAGCAGCCAACGTCAGTACAATGAGCAGTTCTTC
TRBJ2-3	TRBD2	TRBV20-1	many	CSAPTSGSTDTQYF	TGCAGTGCTCCGACTAGCGGGAGCACAGATACGCAGTATTTT
TRBJ2-7	-	TRBV27	few	CASSLGTDLEQYF	TGTGCCAGCAGTTTAGGGACTGACTTGGAGCAGTACTTC
TRBJ2-7	TRBD2	TRBV7-9	few	CASSSDGLAGGLLSYEQYF	TGTGCCAGCAGCTCCGACGGCCTAGCGGGAGGGCTCCTCTCCTACGAGCAGTACTTC
TRBJ1-5	TRBD1	TRBV6-6	-	CASSGWGQGKNQPQHF	TGTGCCAGCAGTGGATGGGGACAGGGGAAAAATCAGCCCCAGCATTTT
TRBJ1-6	-	TRBV6-5	-	CAPQRGPSYNSPLHF	TGTGCCCCCCAACGGGGGCCTTCCTATAATTCACCCCTCCACTTT
TRBJ2-1	-	TRBV7-2	-	CASSLGRGTGSSYNEQFF	TGTGCCAGCAGCTTAGGTCGAGGCACAGGGAGCTCCTACAATGAGCAGTTCTTC
TRBJ1-1	-	TRBV6-1	many	CASSEETVLNTEAFF	TGTGCCAGCAGTGAGGAGACAGTTTTGAACACTGAAGCTTTCTTT
TRBJ2-2	-	TRBV7-2	few	CASSSQGTGELFF	TGTGCCAGCAGCTCACAGGGCACCGGGGAGCTGTTTTTT
TRBJ1-2	-	TRBV7-9	few	CASSLLTAFSPTNGYTF	TGTGCCAGCAGCTTACTGACAGCTTTCTCCCCCACGAATGGCTACACCTTC
TRBJ1-5	-	TRBV6-4	-	CASSAKPSGPQHF	TGTGCCAGCAGCGCCAAGCCCTCAGGGCCCCAGCATTTT
TRBJ1-1	-	TRBV12-3/TRBV12-4	many	CASTPGTPLNTEAFF	TGTGCCAGCACCCCTGGGACTCCCTTGAACACTGAAGCTTTCTTT
TRBJ1-6	-	TRBV27	-	CASSLRESSYNSPLHF	TGTGCCAGCAGTCTTCGGGAGAGCTCCTATAATTCACCCCTCCACTTT
TRBJ1-4	-	TRBV7-9	many	CASSPGRGYEKLFF	TGTGCCAGCAGCCCAGGGCGCGGGTATGAAAAACTGTTTTTT
TRBJ2-5	TRBD2	TRBV12-3/TRBV12-4	few	CASSPQGLAGETQYF	TGTGCCAGCAGTCCTCAGGGACTAGCGGGAGAGACCCAGTACTTC
TRBJ1-5	TRBD1	TRBV4-2	-	CASSGQGDDQPQHF	TGTGCCAGCAGCGGACAGGGCGACGATCAGCCCCAGCATTTT
TRBJ2-2	-	TRBV29-1	-	CSVPDRVATGELFF	TGCAGCGTTCCTGACAGAGTGGCCACCGGGGAGCTGTTTTTT
TRBJ2-7	TRBD2	TRBV3-1	-	CASASSGSPYEQYF	TGTGCCAGCGCCAGTAGCGGGTCGCCTTACGAGCAGTACTTC
TRBJ1-5	-	TRBV6-2/TRBV6-3	many	CASSPRGSNQPQHF	TGTGCCAGCAGCCCCAGAGGAAGCAATCAGCCCCAGCATTTT
TRBJ2-2	-	TRBV27	few	CASSFGFLGQRAGELFF	TGTGCCAGCAGTTTCGGATTTTTGGGACAAAGGGCCGGGGAGCTGTTTTTT
TRBJ2-1	-	TRBV5-1	few	CASEPRFPSTREGEQFF	TGCGCCAGCGAGCCCCGTTTTCCGAGTACCAGAGAGGGTGAGCAGTTCTTC
TRBJ2-1	-	TRBV11-2	many	CASSIPAGMRSEQFF	TGTGCCAGCAGCATTCCGGCAGGGATGCGCAGTGAGCAGTTCTTC
TRBJ2-2	-	TRBV25-1	many	CASSESTTPTGELFF	TGTGCCAGCAGTGAGTCGACCACTCCCACCGGGGAGCTGTTTTTT
TRBJ2-3	-	TRBV7-9	many	CASSELPGELSADTQYF	TGTGCCAGCAGCGAACTACCGGGAGAATTAAGCGCAGATACGCAGTATTTT
TRBJ2-1	-	TRBV7-9	few	CASSLGAHSYSHEQFF	TGTGCCAGCAGCTTAGGGGCCCACTCATACTCCCATGAGCAGTTCTTC
TRBJ1-1	-	TRBV5-1	few	CASSWQGLNTEAFF	TGCGCCAGCAGCTGGCAAGGACTGAACACTGAAGCTTTCTTT
TRBJ2-5	-	TRBV5-1	many	CASSPGQAGETQYF	TGCGCCAGCAGCCCGGGCCAGGCGGGAGAGACCCAGTACTTC
TRBJ2-5	TRBD2	TRBV20-1	-	CSAGKAGGSQETQYF	TGCAGTGCTGGAAAAGCGGGGGGATCACAAGAGACCCAGTACTTC
TRBJ1-5	TRBD1	TRBV2	-	CASSIVPGDRDQPQHF	TGTGCCAGCAGCATCGTTCCGGGAGACAGGGATCAGCCCCAGCATTTT
TRBJ2-7	-	TRBV5-4	-	CASSRPGGKNYEQYF	TGTGCCAGCAGCCGTCCGGGCGGGAAGAACTACGAGCAGTACTTC
TRBJ2-1	TRBD1	TRBV11-2	many	CASSLEQGPYNEQFF	TGTGCCAGCAGCTTAGAACAGGGGCCCTACAATGAGCAGTTCTTC
TRBJ1-2	-	TRBV27	-	CASSSGQGHGYTF	TGTGCCAGCAGTTCCGGTCAGGGCCATGGCTACACCTTC
TRBJ1-5	-	TRBV2	many	CASSTTASNQPQHF	TGTGCCAGCAGTACGACAGCTTCCAATCAGCCCCAGCATTTT
TRBJ2-5	-	TRBV3-1	few	CARQGQETQYF	TGTGCCAGACAGGGCCAAGAGACCCAGTACTTC
TRBJ2-3	TRBD2	TRBV7-8	-	CASSPSLGTSGRADTQYF	TGTGCCAGCAGCCCATCACTGGGCACTAGCGGGAGGGCAGATACGCAGTATTTT
TRBJ2-3	TRBD2	TRBV27	many	CASSLLAGEVDTQYF	TGTGCCAGCAGCCTCCTAGCGGGAGAGGTAGATACGCAGTATTTT
TRBJ1-3	-	TRBV12-3/TRBV12-4	few	CASSFGGRGNTIYF	TGTGCCAGCAGTTTTGGTGGACGAGGAAACACCATATATTTT
TRBJ2-2	-	TRBV4-3	many	CASSRDATNTGELFF	TGCGCCAGCAGCCGTGACGCTACGAACACCGGGGAGCTGTTTTTT
TRBJ1-1	-	TRBV6-2/TRBV6-3	many	CASRLGGMNTEAFF	TGTGCCAGCAGACTGGGGGGCATGAACACTGAAGCTTTCTTT